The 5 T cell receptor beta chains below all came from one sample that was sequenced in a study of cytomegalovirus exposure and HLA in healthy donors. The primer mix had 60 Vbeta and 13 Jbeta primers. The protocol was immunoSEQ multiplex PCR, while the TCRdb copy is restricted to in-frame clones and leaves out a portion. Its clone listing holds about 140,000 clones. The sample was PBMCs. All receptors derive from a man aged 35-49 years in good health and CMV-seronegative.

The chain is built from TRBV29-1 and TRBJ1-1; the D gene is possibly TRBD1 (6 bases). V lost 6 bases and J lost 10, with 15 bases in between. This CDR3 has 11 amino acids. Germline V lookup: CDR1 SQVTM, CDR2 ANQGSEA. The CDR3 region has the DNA TGCAGCGTAGGACAGAGGGCGGGAGCTTTCTTT. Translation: CSVGQRAGAFF.

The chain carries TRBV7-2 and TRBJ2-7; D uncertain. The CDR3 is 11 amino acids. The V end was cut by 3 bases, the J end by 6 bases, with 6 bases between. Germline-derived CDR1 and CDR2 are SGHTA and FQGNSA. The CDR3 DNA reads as TGTGCCAGCAGCTTTACCAGCGAGCAGTACTTC. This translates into CASSFTSEQYF.

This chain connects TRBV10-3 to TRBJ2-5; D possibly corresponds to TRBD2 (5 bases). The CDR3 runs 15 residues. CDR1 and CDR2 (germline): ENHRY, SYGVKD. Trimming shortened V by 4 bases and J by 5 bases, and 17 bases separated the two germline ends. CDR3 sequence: CAISAIGQDLETQYF. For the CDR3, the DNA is TGTGCCATCAGTGCTATAGGGCAGGACTTGGAGACCCAGTACTTC.

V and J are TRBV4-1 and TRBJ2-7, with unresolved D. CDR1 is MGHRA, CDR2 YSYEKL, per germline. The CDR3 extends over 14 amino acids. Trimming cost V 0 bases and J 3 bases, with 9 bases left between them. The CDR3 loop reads CASSQERHFYEQYF. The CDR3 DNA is TGCGCCAGCAGCCAAGAGAGACATTTCTACGAGCAGTACTTC.

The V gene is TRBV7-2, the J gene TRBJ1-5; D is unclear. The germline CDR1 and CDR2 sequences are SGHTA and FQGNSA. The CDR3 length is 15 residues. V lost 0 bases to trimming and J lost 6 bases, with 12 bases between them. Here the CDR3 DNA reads TGTGCCAGCAGCTTAGCGCGGGCAGGAGCTCAGCCCCAGCATTTT. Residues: CASSLARAGAQPQHF.